This T cell receptor (beta chain) was obtained from a study of breast tumors, draining lymph nodes, adjacent tissues (dated by TCRdb to the mid-2010s). Describing the broader study: TCR beta repertoires were compared across tumor, adjacent nontumor tissue and axillary lymph nodes obtained from breast cancer patients. In human breast cancer, the study set out to evaluate how tumor, surrounding tissue and draining lymph node repertoires relate to one another and whether T cells may move between these sites. Study-wide conclusions, independent of this receptor: Tumor T-cell repertoires showed less diversity than lymph node repertoires and more diversity than nontumor tissue repertoires, and tumor T-cell repertoires showed preferential V and J gene usage. The similarity between tumor and nontumor tissue repertoires was significantly greater in luminal-like breast cancer than in basal-like breast cancer. A scenario in which most tumor T cells derive from the lymph node and then expand within tumor tissue was judged to be consistent with the data. The conclusion that tumor T cells originate in lymph nodes was presented as consistent with a hypothesis rather than as directly demonstrated.

The germline V gene sets CDR1 to MNHNS and CDR2 to SASEGT. The CDR3 spans 14 residues, from the cysteine through the phenylalanine. CDR3 DNA only is kept here, 42 bases in frame from base 1. The axillary draining lymph nodes of breast cancer patients were the source of the lymph node samples. This clonotype was seen a few times. Its antigen remains unidentified. A read error may account for a junction end that differs from germline. The data were produced on an Illumina HiSeq 2000. Multiplex PCR amplification was used to generate the TCR beta chain libraries. The amplified TCR beta chain products were analyzed by high-throughput sequencing. TCRdb applied fastp at Q25 and MiXCR to the public reads, then kept only in-frame beta chains. One record per CDR3 amino acid sequence lists the most common genes and DNA. This sample holds some 120,000 distinct CDR3 sequences; less than 20% were observed only once. The top ten constitute approximately 3.5% of the sample.

The receptor comes from a female donor with breast cancer. Some clones in this sample may be carry-over from other donors' samples. Specimen: axillary lymph node tissue. Rearrangement joined TRBV6-1 to TRBJ1-3, and possibly TRBD1, on 6 matching bases. The nucleotide sequence is given as TGTGCCAGCAGTGAATACAGGGCTGGAAACACCGTATATTTT. Its amino acids are CASSEYRAGNTVYF.